This TCR beta chain was sequenced during a study of blood T cell repertoires in COVID-19. The wider study: There were acute and convalescent COVID-19 samples, and they came from the United States, Italy and Spain. PBMCs, B-cell-depleted T cells, or T cells provided the cDNA or gDNA that made up the material.

CDR3 length: 14 residues. The V gene lost 0 bases and the J gene lost 1 base, with 8 bases spanning the gap. Germline V lookup: CDR1 SGHDT, CDR2 YYEEEE. Authors' methods: From reference gene primer amplification, estimates of nucleated cell counts were derived. The repertoire was sequenced with immunoSEQ multiplex PCR; TCRdb's copy has only in-frame clones and lacks some. V, J and clone size are those of that table, while D and trimming were read from the DNA. The sample records more than 95,000 clones, roughly 80% being singletons. The chain uses TRBV5-6 and TRBJ2-7; D is unclear. The specimen was peripheral blood. The TCR comes from a man aged 50-60 years with acute or convalescent COVID-19. For the CDR3, the DNA is TGTGCCAGCAGCTTGGGACTGCGATCCTACGAGCAGTACTTC. It encodes CASSLGLRSYEQYF.